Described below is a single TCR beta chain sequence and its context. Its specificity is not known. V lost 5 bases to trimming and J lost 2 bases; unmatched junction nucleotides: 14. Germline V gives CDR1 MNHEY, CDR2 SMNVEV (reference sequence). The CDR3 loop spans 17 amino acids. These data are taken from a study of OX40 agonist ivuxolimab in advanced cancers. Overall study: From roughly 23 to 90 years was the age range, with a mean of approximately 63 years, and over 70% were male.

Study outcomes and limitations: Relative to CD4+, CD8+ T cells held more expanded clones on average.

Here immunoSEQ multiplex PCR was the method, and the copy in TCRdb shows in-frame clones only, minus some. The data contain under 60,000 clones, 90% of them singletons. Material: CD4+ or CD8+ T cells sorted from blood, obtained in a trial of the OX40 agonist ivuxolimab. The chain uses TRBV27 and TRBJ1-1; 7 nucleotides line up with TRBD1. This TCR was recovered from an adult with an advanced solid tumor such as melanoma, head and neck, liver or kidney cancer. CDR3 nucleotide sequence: TGTGCCAGCAGTCCCCCCTGGGGACAGTCAGGAAACACTGAAGCTTTCTTT. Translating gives CASSPPWGQSGNTEAFF.